This TCR beta chain derives from a study of T-cell memory formation after mild COVID-19. Regarding the study as a whole: CD4+ contracting clones lay mainly in CM and EM, CD8+ ones in EMRA.

The V end was cut by 4 bases, the J end by 5 bases, with 21 bases between. The germline CDR1 and CDR2 sequences are SEHNR and FQNEAQ (reference sequence). The CDR3 contains 18 residues. Constant-segment primers served in 5'RACE that generated TCR alpha and TCR beta cDNA libraries bearing sample barcodes and UMIs. One entry per CDR3 protein, called by TCRdb with MiXCR from the 5' RACE reads. The table records roughly 400,000 distinct CDR3 sequences, roughly 15% of them present only once. A remark on this clonotype: What it binds is unknown.

The TCR comes from a man between 18 and 35 years old who had mild COVID-19 (a few samples of this study predate the infection). Cell type and time point are not known. Sequenced: PBMCs or a T cell subset sorted from them (not recorded which). The chain has TRBV7-9 and TRBJ1-6; no firm D call. In nucleotides, the CDR3 is TGTGCCAGCAGCTCAATATCTCTACAAGCTTACAATAATTCACCCCTCCACTTT. Translated: CASSSISLQAYNNSPLHF. The whole variable domain, filled in from reference TRBV7-9 and TRBJ1-6, reads DTGVSQNPRHKITKRGQNVTFRCDPISEHNRLYWYRQTLGQGPEFLTYFQNEAQLEKSRLLSDRFSAERPKGSFSTLEIQRTEQGDSAMYLCASSSISLQAYNNSPLHFGNGTRLTVT.